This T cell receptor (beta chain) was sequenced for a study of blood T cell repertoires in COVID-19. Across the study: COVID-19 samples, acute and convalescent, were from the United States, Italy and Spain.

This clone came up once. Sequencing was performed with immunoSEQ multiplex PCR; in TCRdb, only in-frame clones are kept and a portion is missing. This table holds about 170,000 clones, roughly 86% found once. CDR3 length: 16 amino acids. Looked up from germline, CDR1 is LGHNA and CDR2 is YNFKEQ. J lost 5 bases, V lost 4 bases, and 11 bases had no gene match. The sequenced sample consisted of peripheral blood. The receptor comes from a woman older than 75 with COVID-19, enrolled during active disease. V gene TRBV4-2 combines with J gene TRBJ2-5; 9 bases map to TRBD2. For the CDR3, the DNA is TGTGCCAGCAGCCCCACCCCAGCGGGAGGCCTGGAGACCCAGTACTTC. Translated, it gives CASSPTPAGGLETQYF.